The 3 T cell receptor beta chains listed next were all sequenced from one sample in a study of T-cell reconstitution after alpha-beta-depleted transplantation in children. The authors prepared the TCRbeta library with unique molecular identifiers. TCRdb passed the PCR reads through MiXCR, listing each CDR3 protein once. The data show 360,000 or so distinct CDR3 sequences, approximately 20% seen once. The specimen was PBMCs from the stem cell graft donor, collected from the stem cell graft. The origin of the receptors is a human donor who donated a stem cell graft to a child with acute myeloid leukemia.

The J gene is TRBJ2-7, the V gene TRBV12-3 or TRBV12-4; 15 positions match TRBD2. The CDR3 is 17 residues long. The junction had 5 bases not matched to a gene; V was cut back by 3 bases and J by 2 bases. This CDR3 is CASSLGLAGGFAYEQYF. Written as DNA, the CDR3 is TGTGCCAGCAGTTTGGGACTAGCGGGAGGTTTCGCCTACGAGCAGTACTTC.

This clonotype was counted only a few times. V and J are TRBV15 and TRBJ2-1; the D is unclear. This CDR3 is built from 14 residues. With 5 bases removed from V and 0 bases from J, the gap between germline ends came to 8 bases. The germline CDR1 and CDR2 sequences are LNHNV and YYDKDF (reference sequence). Here the CDR3 DNA reads TGTGCCACCAGCTTGAGCTTCTCCTACAATGAGCAGTTCTTC. Translating gives CATSLSFSYNEQFF.

This chain connects TRBV6-1 to TRBJ2-3; D is possibly TRBD1 (5 bases). The CDR3 spans 16 residues. CDR1 MNHNS and CDR2 SASEGT come from the germline V gene. Trimming pared 0 bases from V and 1 base from J, leaving 11 bases between. The CDR3 loop is CASSEAGAAGTDTQYF. The CDR3 DNA reads as TGTGCCAGCAGTGAAGCAGGGGCCGCGGGCACAGATACGCAGTATTTT.